These 23 T cell receptor beta chains originate from one sample sequenced in a study of blood T cells in healthy people across ages. A sample-barcoded 5' primer and a J-beta primer mix were used in a second PCR of roughly 6 to 11 cycles. Using its own MiXCR run on the 5' RACE reads, TCRdb lists one record per CDR3 protein. The sample contains hundreds of thousands of distinct CDR3 sequences, under 70% of which appear only once. Sequencing was done on a sample of blood. These receptors were obtained from a man between 60 and 75 years old in good health.

The rearrangement links TRBV7-2 to TRBJ2-5; D is possibly TRBD1 (6 bases). CDR3 length: 14 residues. Trimming took 5 bases from V and 5 from J, leaving 15 bases between them. Germline CDR1 is SGHTA and CDR2 is FQGNSA. The CDR3 DNA sequence: TGTGCCAGCAGCCCGGGACACCCCGGGGAGACCCAGTACTTC. It is translated as CASSPGHPGETQYF.

This chain links TRBV5-5 with TRBJ2-1; 8 positions match TRBD1. The germline V gene encodes CDR1 SGHKS and CDR2 YYEKEE (reference sequence). The CDR3 covers 16 residues. With V trimmed by 0 bases and J by 8 bases, 10 bases remained unmatched. CDR3 sequence reads: CASSLGSGGAWDEQFF. In DNA form, the CDR3 reads TGTGCCAGCAGCTTGGGATCAGGGGGCGCCTGGGATGAGCAGTTCTTC.

The sample holds a few counts of this clonotype. The chain employs TRBV10-2 and TRBJ2-5; D perhaps matches TRBD2 (5 bases). Germline loops: CDR1 WSHSY, CDR2 SAAADI. The CDR3 totals 13 residues. CDR3 sequence: CADAASRWETQYF. CDR3 nucleotides: TGCGCAGACGCTGCTAGCCGGTGGGAGACCCAGTACTTC.

This sequence joins TRBV10-2 and TRBJ2-1; D is uncertain. The length of the CDR3 is 14 residues. Germline CDR1 is WSHSY and CDR2 is SAAADI. Between the trimmed V and J ends, which lost 6 bases and 3 bases, there was a span of 12 bases. CDR3 coding DNA: TGCGCCAGCAGGGACCCAGGTGTCTACAATGAGCAGTTCTTC. Translated: CASRDPGVYNEQFF.

V and J are TRBV12-3 or TRBV12-4 and TRBJ1-5; no clear D. Trimming took off 5 bases at V and 4 bases at J, with 12 bases between the two ends. CDR3 length: 14 residues. CDR3 nucleotide sequence: TGTGCCAGCAGTCCCTGGACGGAGAATCAGCCCCAGCATTTT. Its protein product is CASSPWTENQPQHF.

V is TRBV27 and J is TRBJ1-4; 11 bases fit TRBD1. J gave up 8 bases and V 5 bases, and 10 bases lay outside the gene matches. Germline V gene lookup returns CDR1 MNHEY and CDR2 SMNVEV (reference sequence). The length of the CDR3 is 16 residues. CDR3 amino acids: CASSPQQDRGQEKLFF. CDR3 nucleotides: TGTGCCAGCAGTCCCCAACAGGACAGGGGGCAGGAAAAACTGTTTTTT.

This clonotype was recorded a few times. The chain carries TRBV18 and TRBJ2-2; D gene ambiguous. The V gene's germline CDR1 is KGHSH and CDR2 LQKENI. The V end was cut by 4 bases, the J end by 5 bases, with 17 bases between. There are 16 residues in the CDR3. CDR3 sequence reads: CASSLTARHPTGELFF. The CDR3 coding sequence is TGTGCCAGCTCACTCACAGCGCGCCACCCTACCGGGGAGCTGTTTTTT.

This clonotype was seen a few times. The gene calls are TRBV4-2 and TRBJ2-6; 9 bases are shared with TRBD1. CDR1 is LGHNA and CDR2 is YNFKEQ in the germline V gene. This CDR3 is built from 17 residues. V was clipped by 0 bases and J by 3 bases; unmatched bases: 3. In DNA form, the CDR3 reads TGTGCCAGCAGCCAAGAGGGACAGGGCGGTGGGGCCAACGTCCTGACTTTC. Its translation is CASSQEGQGGGANVLTF.

Here the CDR3 DNA reads TGCGCCAGCAGTGAAGGCGGGGGGCGGCAAGAGACCCAGTACTTC. The encoded protein is CASSEGGGRQETQYF. The chain recombines TRBV10-1 with TRBJ2-5; 8 bases are shared with TRBD2. Germline values: CDR1 WNHNN, CDR2 SYGVQD (reference sequence). The CDR3 covers 15 residues. After removal of 3 bases from V and 2 bases from J, the junction contained 5 bases not matched to a gene.

This clonotype was seen a handful of times. A read error may produce the germline difference seen at one junction end. The chain uses TRBV5-1 and TRBJ1-1; 11 bases map to TRBD1. This CDR3 has 14 amino acids. The V gene's germline CDR1 is SGHRS and CDR2 YFSETQ. DNA for the CDR3: TGTGCCAGCAGCCCCGGGACAGGGGGCACTGAAGCTTTCTTT. Encoded protein: CASSPGTGGTEAFF.

The V and J genes are TRBV7-8 and TRBJ2-5; D gene uncertain. V was cut by 2 bases and J by 5 bases, with 15 bases left in between. Germline loops: CDR1 SGHVS, CDR2 FQNEAQ. This CDR3 has 15 residues. CDR3 sequence: CASSLMHGGGETQYF. The CDR3 nucleotides read TGTGCCAGCAGCTTAATGCACGGCGGTGGGGAGACCCAGTACTTC.

Concerning this clonotype itself: This may stem from a read error, because a much larger clone lies one nucleotide away. The rearrangement joins TRBV7-6 to TRBJ2-3; D unclear. Trimming removed 5 bases at V and 5 bases at J, with 23 bases between. CDR3 length: 17 residues. CDR1 and CDR2 (germline): SGHVS, FNYEAQ. CDR3 DNA sequence: TGTGCCAGCAGCCCACTCAACGCGGCAGGTGGGATAGATACGCAGTATTTT. It translates to CASSPLNAAGGIDTQYF.

This clonotype turned up a few times. V and J are TRBV9 and TRBJ2-3; no definite D call. V lost 3 bases and J lost 3, with 8 bases in between. CDR3 size: 13 residues. CDR1 SGDLS and CDR2 YYNGEE come from the germline V gene. The CDR3 DNA reads TGTGCCAGCAGCGCTGTCGGTACAGATACGCAGTATTTT. As protein: CASSAVGTDTQYF. Full variable domain (missing parts from reference TRBV9 and TRBJ2-3): DSGVTQTPKHLITATGQRVTLRCSPRSGDLSVYWYQQSLDQGLQFLIQYYNGEERAKGNILERFSAQQFPDLHSELNLSSLELGDSALYFCASSAVGTDTQYFGPGTRLTVL.

This sequence joins TRBV5-1 and TRBJ2-1; either TRBD1 or TRBD2 may fit D (6 bases each). CDR1 and CDR2 (germline): SGHRS, YFSETQ. The CDR3 extends over 15 amino acids. V gave up 0 bases and J gave up 8 bases, with 15 bases separating them. The CDR3 region is CASSLDGGRIDEQFF. In DNA, the CDR3 is TGCGCCAGCAGCTTGGACGGGGGCCGAATCGATGAGCAGTTCTTC.

The J gene is TRBJ2-7, the V gene TRBV5-6, with TRBD2 as a possible D gene (7 bases). CDR1 and CDR2 (germline): SGHDT, YYEEEE. The CDR3 extends over 14 amino acids. Trimming removed 4 bases at V and 1 base at J, with 12 bases between. The CDR3 spells CASSRAGQSYEQYF. The DNA for the CDR3 is TGTGCCAGCAGCAGAGCGGGACAATCCTACGAGCAGTACTTC. Based on the CDR3 plus reference TRBV5-6 and TRBJ2-7, the full variable domain is DAGVTQSPTHLIKTRGQQVTLRCSPKSGHDTVSWYQQALGQGPQFIFQYYEEEERQRGNFPDRFSGHQFPNYSSELNVNALLLGDSALYLCASSRAGQSYEQYFGPGTRLTVT.

The table lists this clonotype with a few counts. The V gene is TRBV7-9, the J gene TRBJ2-5; unclear D gene. Germline CDR1 and CDR2: SEHNR and FQNEAQ (reference sequence). The CDR3 runs 15 residues. V lost 3 bases to trimming and J lost 0 bases, with 11 bases between them. The CDR3 is CASSFWTANQETQYF. In DNA, the CDR3 is TGTGCCAGCAGCTTTTGGACGGCTAACCAAGAGACCCAGTACTTC.

This clonotype was counted between two and nine times. The genes are TRBV10-2 and TRBJ2-3, with D hard to call. Germline V gene lookup returns CDR1 WSHSY and CDR2 SAAADI. The CDR3 consists of 13 residues. The V gene lost 8 bases and the J gene lost 0 bases, with 9 bases spanning the gap. CDR3 sequence reads: CASGSSSTDTQYF. The DNA for the CDR3 is TGCGCCAGCGGCTCATCTAGCACAGATACGCAGTATTTT.

CDR3 in DNA: TGTGCCAGCAGCGGACTAGCGGGGTTAACCTACGAGCAGTACTTC. Translated, it gives CASSGLAGLTYEQYF. V usage is TRBV9 and J usage is TRBJ2-7, with TRBD2 matching over 11 bases. The CDR3 spans 15 residues. With V trimmed by 3 bases and J by 2 bases, 4 bases remained unmatched. Germline lookup yields CDR1 SGDLS and CDR2 YYNGEE.

The J gene is TRBJ1-2, the V gene TRBV21-1. TRBV21-1 is noted as a pseudogene. This CDR3 has 16 amino acids. In DNA, the CDR3 is TGTGCCAGCAGCAAAATCTCCTCAAGGGTGAGGGATGGCTGCACCTTC. Translated, it gives CASSKISSRVRDGCTF.

This clonotype was counted between two and nine times. J is TRBJ1-2 and V is TRBV12-3 or TRBV12-4; D may be TRBD1 (5 bases). The CDR3 is made up of 15 amino acids. V lost 6 bases and J 4 bases, leaving 18 bases between the germline ends. DNA for the CDR3: TGTGCCAGCAGCCCCGTCCAGGCGGGGGGCTATGGCTACACCTTC. This sequence encodes CASSPVQAGGYGYTF.

This chain connects TRBV2 to TRBJ1-4; 7 bases agree with TRBD1. Germline V gene lookup returns CDR1 SNHLY and CDR2 FYNNEI. The CDR3 has 15 amino acids. With 11 bases clipped from V and 4 bases from J, the junction kept 13 bases outside the gene matches. The chain's CDR3 is CAVSPGDSFNEKLFF. The CDR3 DNA follows: TGTGCCGTCTCCCCTGGGGACAGCTTTAATGAAAAACTGTTTTTT.

There are a few counts of this clonotype. J is TRBJ2-4 and V is TRBV2, with D hard to call. The end of the DNA is better explained by TRBJ2-7, so the J call may be wrong. Per the germline V gene, CDR1 is SNHLY and CDR2 is FYNNEI. The CDR3 has 16 residues. The CDR3 region has the DNA TGTGCCAGCAGTGCGAACAGTCTCCCTTCTATCGACGAGCAGTACTTC. Translation gives CASSANSLPSIDEQYF.

The chain has TRBV13 and TRBJ2-1, with D uncertain. V lost 1 base, J lost 4 bases, and 8 bases lay in between. CDR1 PRHDT and CDR2 FYEKMQ come from the germline V gene (reference sequence). The CDR3 sequence is 14 residues long. CDR3 nucleotide sequence: TGTGCCAGCAGCTTAGTACGGTCGTACAATGAGCAGTTCTTC. It translates to CASSLVRSYNEQFF.